In this sample, the clone carrying this T cell receptor beta chain turned up a few times. What it binds is not known. These data come from a study of T cell responses to AZD1222 COVID-19 vaccine. For the study at large: Samples with a second dose at about 4 or about 12 weeks were pooled together. Regarding the study as a whole: Among those given AZD1222, only five to seven were seropositive at baseline. Epitopes outside B.1.351 and B.1.1.7 mutated regions reportedly drew nearly half of spike TCRs. Researchers report vaccine-associated CD4 TCRs spanning spike, with dominance at 160-218 and 743-854.

Germline loops: CDR1 PRHDT, CDR2 FYEKMQ (reference sequence). V lost 0 bases and J lost 0, with 9 bases in between. The CDR3 loop spans 16 amino acids. Profiled with immunoSEQ multiplex PCR; TCRdb holds only in-frame clones, not every one. The sample carries 150,000 or so clones, 92% recorded once. The source is an adult in good health. This sequence joins TRBV13 and TRBJ1-3; D gene ambiguous. The sample was peripheral blood, taken on day 0 of AZD1222 vaccination. The CDR3 coding sequence is TGTGCCAGCAGCTTAGGCCTGCTGATCTCTGGAAACACCATATATTTT. The encoded protein is CASSLGLLISGNTIYF.